This TCR beta chain was recovered during a study of identical twins. This clonotype was seen only a few times. This CDR3 is built from 17 residues. V shed 4 bases and J 3 bases; nucleotides not matched to a gene: 14. Germline V CDR1 and CDR2: MNHEY, SVGAGI. MiXCR, applied by TCRdb to the 5' RACE reads, yields one record per CDR3 protein. The profile shows fewer than 550,000 distinct CDR3 sequences, 14% of them singletons. These data also featured in a second study, about yellow fever vaccine responses in identical twins.

This receptor was identified in a woman aged 18-29 years in good health. The source material was CD4+ T cells sorted from blood. The gene calls are TRBV6-5 and TRBJ2-5; 7 bases line up with TRBD2. The CDR3 region has the DNA TGTGCCAGCAGTTCAAATAAAGGACTAGTCGGAGAAGAGACCCAGTACTTC. This translates into CASSSNKGLVGEETQYF.